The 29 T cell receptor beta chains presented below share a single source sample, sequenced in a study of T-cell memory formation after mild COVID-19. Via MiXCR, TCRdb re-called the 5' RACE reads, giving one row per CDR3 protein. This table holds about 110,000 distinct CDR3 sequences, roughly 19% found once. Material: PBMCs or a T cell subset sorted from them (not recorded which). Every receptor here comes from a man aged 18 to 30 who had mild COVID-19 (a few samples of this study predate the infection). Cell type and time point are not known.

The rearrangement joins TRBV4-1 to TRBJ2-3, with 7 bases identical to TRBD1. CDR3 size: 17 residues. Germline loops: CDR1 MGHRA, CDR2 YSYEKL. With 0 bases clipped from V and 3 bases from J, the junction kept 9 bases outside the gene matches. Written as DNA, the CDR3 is TGCGCCAGCAGCCAAGAGTCTCGACAGGGCGGGACAGATACGCAGTATTTT. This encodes CASSQESRQGGTDTQYF.

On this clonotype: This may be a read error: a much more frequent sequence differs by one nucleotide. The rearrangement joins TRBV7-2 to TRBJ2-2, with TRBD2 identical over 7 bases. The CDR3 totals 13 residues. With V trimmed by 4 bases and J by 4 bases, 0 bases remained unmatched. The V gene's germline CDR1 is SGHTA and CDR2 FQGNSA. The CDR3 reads CASSWTSTGELFF. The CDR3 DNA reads TGTGCCAGCAGCTGGACTAGCACCGGGGAGCTGTTTTTT.

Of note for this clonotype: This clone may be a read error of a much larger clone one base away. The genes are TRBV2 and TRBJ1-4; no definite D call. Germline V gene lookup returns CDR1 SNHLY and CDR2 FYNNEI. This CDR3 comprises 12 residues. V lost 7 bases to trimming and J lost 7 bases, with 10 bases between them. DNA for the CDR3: TGTGCCAGCAATAGGGTTAGTGAAAAACTGTTTTTT. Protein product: CASNRVSEKLFF.

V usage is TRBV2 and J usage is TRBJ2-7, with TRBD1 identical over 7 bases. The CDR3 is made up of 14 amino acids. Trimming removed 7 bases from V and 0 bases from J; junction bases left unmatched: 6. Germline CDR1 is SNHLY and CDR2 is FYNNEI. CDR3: CASKDRYTSYEQYF. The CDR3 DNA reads TGTGCCAGCAAGGACAGGTACACCTCCTACGAGCAGTACTTC. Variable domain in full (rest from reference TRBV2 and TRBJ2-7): EPEVTQTPSHQVTQMGQEVILRCVPISNHLYFYWYRQILGQKVEFLVSFYNNEISEKSEIFDDQFSVERPDGSNFTLKIRSTKLEDSAMYFCASKDRYTSYEQYFGPGTRLTVT.

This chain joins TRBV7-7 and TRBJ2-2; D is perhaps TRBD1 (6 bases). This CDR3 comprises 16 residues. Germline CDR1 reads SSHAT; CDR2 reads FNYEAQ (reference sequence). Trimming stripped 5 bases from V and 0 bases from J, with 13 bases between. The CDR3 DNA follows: TGTGCCAGCAGCCCCCGGTCAGGGGCGAACACCGGGGAGCTGTTTTTT. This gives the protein CASSPRSGANTGELFF.

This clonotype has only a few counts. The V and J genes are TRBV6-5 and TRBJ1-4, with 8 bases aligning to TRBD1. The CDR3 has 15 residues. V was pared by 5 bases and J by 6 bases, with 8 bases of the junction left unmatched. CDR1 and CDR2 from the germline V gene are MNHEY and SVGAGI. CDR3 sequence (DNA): TGTGCCAGCAGTCTCCAGACAGGGGTGGATGAAAAACTGTTTTTT. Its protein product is CASSLQTGVDEKLFF.

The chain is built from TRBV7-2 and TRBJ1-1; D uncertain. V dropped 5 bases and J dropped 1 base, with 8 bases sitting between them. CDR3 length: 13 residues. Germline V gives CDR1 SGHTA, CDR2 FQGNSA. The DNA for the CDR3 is TGTGCCAGCAGCGGAGACCAGAACACTGAAGCTTTCTTT. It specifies CASSGDQNTEAFF.

Written as DNA, the CDR3 is TGTGCCACCCACCGATCCACCAGCGCAGATACGCAGTATTTT. It codes for CATHRSTSADTQYF. The V gene is TRBV10-3, the J gene TRBJ2-3; D remains ambiguous. The CDR3 runs to 14 residues. The V end lost 10 bases, the J end lost 4 bases, and 18 bases lay between the germline ends. Per the germline V gene, CDR1 is ENHRY and CDR2 is SYGVKD.

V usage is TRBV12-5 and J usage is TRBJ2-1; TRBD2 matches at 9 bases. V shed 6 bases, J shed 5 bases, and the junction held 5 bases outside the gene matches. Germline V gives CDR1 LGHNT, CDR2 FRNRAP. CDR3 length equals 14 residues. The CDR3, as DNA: TGTGCTAGTGGAAGGACTAGCGAAGACAATGAGCAGTTCTTC. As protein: CASGRTSEDNEQFF.

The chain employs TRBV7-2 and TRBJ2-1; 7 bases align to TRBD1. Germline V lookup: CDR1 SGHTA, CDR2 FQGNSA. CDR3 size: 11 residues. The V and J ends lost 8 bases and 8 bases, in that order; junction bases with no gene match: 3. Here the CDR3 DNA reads TGTGCCAGCGACAGGGTCGATGAGCAGTTCTTC. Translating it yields CASDRVDEQFF.

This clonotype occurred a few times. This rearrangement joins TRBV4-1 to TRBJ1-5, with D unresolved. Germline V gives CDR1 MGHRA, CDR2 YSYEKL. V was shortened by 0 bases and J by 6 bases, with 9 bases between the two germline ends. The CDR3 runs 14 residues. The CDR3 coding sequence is TGCGCCAGCAGCCAAGATTATATGCGTCAGCCCCAGCATTTT. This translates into CASSQDYMRQPQHF.

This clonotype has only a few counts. For the CDR3, the DNA is TGTGCCAGCAGTTTAAAGGGCAGGGGGCTTGAGACCCAGTACTTC. This sequence encodes CASSLKGRGLETQYF. The J gene is TRBJ2-5, the V gene TRBV28; 8 bases fit TRBD1. CDR1 and CDR2 (germline): MDHEN, SYDVKM. Losses at the gene ends were 2 bases for V and 5 bases for J; bases not matched to a gene: 7. CDR3 length: 15 amino acids.

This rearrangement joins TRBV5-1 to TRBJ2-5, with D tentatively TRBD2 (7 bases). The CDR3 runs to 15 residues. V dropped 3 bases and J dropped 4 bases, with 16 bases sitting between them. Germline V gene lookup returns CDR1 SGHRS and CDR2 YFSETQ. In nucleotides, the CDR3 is TGCGCCAGCAGCTCTGGGGGGGGGCGAGGAGAGACCCAGTACTTC. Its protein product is CASSSGGGRGETQYF.

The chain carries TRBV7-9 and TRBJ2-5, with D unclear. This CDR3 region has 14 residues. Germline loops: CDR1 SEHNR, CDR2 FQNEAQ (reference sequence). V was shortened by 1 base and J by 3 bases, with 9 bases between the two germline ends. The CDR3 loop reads CASSLGGRKETQYF. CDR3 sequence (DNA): TGTGCCAGCAGCTTAGGAGGACGGAAAGAGACCCAGTACTTC.

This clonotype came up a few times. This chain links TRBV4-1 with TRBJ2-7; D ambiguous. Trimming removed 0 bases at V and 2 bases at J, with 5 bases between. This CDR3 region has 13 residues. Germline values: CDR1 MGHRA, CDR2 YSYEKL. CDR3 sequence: CASSQDLTYEQYV. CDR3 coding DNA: TGCGCCAGCAGCCAAGATTTGACCTACGAGCAGTACGTC.

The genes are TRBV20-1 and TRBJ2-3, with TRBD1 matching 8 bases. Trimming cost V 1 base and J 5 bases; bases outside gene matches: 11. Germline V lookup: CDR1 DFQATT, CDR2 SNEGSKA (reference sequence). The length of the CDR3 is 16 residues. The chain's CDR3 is CSARAPGQVAGDTQYF. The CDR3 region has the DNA TGCAGTGCTAGAGCTCCGGGACAGGTGGCAGGAGATACGCAGTATTTT.

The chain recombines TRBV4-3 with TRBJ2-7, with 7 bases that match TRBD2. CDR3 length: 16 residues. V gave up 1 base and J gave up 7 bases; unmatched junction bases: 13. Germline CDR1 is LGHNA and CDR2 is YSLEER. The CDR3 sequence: CASSQASTGGGNEQYF. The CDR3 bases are TGCGCCAGCAGCCAAGCCTCCACTGGCGGGGGTAATGAGCAGTACTTC.

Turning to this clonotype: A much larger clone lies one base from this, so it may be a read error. The CDR3 sequence is CASSLQANQPQHF. In DNA, the CDR3 is TGTGCCAGCAGCTTACAGGCCAATCAGCCCCAGCATTTT. The chain combines TRBV11-2 with TRBJ1-5; D ambiguous. Trimming removed 2 bases at V and 3 bases at J, with 5 bases between. Per the germline V gene, CDR1 is SGHAT and CDR2 is FQNNGV. The CDR3 covers 13 residues. Looking up the rest from reference TRBV11-2 and TRBJ1-5 gives the full variable domain: EAGVAQSPRYKIIEKRQSVAFWCNPISGHATLYWYQQILGQGPKLLIQFQNNGVVDDSQLPKDRFSAERLKGVDSTLKIQPAKLEDSAVYLCASSLQANQPQHFGDGTRLSIL.

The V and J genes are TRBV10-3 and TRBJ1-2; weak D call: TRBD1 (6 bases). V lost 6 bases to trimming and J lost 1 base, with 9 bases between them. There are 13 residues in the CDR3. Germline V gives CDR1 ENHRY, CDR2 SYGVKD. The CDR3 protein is CAISRDINYGYTF. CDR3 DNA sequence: TGTGCCATCAGCCGGGACATTAACTATGGCTACACCTTC.

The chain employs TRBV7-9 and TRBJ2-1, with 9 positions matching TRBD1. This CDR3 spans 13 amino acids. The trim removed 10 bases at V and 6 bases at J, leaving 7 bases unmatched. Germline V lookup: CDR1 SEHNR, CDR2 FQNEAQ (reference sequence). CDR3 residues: CATTDRGSNEQFF. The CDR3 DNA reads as TGTGCCACTACGGACAGGGGTAGCAATGAGCAGTTCTTC.

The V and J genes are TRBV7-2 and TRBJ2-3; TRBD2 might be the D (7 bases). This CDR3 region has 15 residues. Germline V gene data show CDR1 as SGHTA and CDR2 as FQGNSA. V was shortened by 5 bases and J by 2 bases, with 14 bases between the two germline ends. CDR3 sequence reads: CASSAWGGHTDTQYF. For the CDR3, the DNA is TGTGCCAGCAGCGCGTGGGGGGGCCACACAGATACGCAGTATTTT.

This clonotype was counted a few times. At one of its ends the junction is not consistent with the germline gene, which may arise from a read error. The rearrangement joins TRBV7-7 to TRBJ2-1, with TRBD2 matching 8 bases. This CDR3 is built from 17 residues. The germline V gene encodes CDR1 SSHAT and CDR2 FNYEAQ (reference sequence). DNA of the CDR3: TGTGCTAGCAGCTTATCAATCGGGGGGGCGGGATACAATGAGCAGTTCTTC. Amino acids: CASSLSIGGAGYNEQFF.

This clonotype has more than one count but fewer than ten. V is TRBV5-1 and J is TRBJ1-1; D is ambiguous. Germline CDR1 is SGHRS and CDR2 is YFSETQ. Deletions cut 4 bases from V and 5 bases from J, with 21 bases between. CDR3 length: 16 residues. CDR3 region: CASSRLSTSGSTEAFF. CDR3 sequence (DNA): TGCGCCAGCAGCCGACTATCGACTTCAGGATCAACTGAAGCTTTCTTT.

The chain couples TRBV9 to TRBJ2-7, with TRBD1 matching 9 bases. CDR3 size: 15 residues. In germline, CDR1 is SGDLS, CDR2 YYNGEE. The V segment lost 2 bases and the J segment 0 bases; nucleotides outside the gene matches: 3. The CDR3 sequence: CASSVGTGTSYEQYF. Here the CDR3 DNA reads TGTGCCAGCAGCGTTGGGACAGGGACCTCCTACGAGCAGTACTTC.

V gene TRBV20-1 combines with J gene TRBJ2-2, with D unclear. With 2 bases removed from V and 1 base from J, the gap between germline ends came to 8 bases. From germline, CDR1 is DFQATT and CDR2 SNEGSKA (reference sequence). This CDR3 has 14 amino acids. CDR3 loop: CSARIAKNTGELFF. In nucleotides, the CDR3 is TGCAGTGCTAGAATCGCTAAGAACACCGGGGAGCTGTTTTTT.

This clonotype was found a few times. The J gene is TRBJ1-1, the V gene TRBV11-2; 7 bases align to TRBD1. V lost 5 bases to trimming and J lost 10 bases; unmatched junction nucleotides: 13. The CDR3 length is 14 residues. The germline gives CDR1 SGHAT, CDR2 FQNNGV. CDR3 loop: CASSLRQGVVGAFF. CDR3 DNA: TGTGCCAGCAGCCTTAGACAGGGCGTCGTGGGAGCTTTCTTT.

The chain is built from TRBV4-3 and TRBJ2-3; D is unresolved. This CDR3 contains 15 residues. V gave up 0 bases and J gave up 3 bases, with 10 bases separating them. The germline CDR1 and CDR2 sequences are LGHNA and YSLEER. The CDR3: CASSQDLMVTDTQYF. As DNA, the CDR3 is TGCGCCAGCAGCCAAGATCTAATGGTGACAGATACGCAGTATTTT.

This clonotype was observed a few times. CDR3 region: CASSLGNTPEAFF. The CDR3 DNA is TGTGCCAGCAGCTTAGGGAATACACCTGAAGCTTTCTTT. This rearrangement joins TRBV11-2 to TRBJ1-1; D is unresolved. This CDR3 region has 13 residues. V was shortened by 1 base and J by 6 bases, with 9 bases between the two germline ends. CDR1 and CDR2 (germline): SGHAT, FQNNGV. The variable domain in full, completed from reference TRBV11-2 and TRBJ1-1, reads EAGVAQSPRYKIIEKRQSVAFWCNPISGHATLYWYQQILGQGPKLLIQFQNNGVVDDSQLPKDRFSAERLKGVDSTLKIQPAKLEDSAVYLCASSLGNTPEAFFGQGTRLTVV.

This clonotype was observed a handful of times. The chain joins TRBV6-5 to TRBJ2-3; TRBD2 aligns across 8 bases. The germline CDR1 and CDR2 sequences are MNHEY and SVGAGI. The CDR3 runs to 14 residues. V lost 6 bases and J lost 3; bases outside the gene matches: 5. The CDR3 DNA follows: TGTGCCAGCAGGGCGGGGGGCGCGACAGATACGCAGTATTTT. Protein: CASRAGGATDTQYF.